The rows below give T cell receptor beta chains drawn from one sample of a study of T cells in Graves' hyperthyroidism and ophthalmopathy. TCRdb redid the calling of the multiplex PCR reads with MiXCR, one entry per CDR3 protein. Among 700,000 to 850,000 distinct CDR3 sequences listed, roughly a third were seen once. Specimen: blood. Every receptor here comes from a woman aged 40 to 49 with Graves' hyperthyroidism. Each CDR3 is given with its conserved first and last residue. A D gene is named only where the DNA matches it firmly. The size field is filled for only some rows; it gives once, few, many or a size class.

abundance	v_gene	d_gene	j_gene	CDR3aa	CDR3nt
-	TRBV10-2	-	TRBJ1-1	CASRARDTEAFF	TGTGCCAGCAGGGCACGGGACACTGAAGCTTTCTTT
-	TRBV12-3/TRBV12-4	-	TRBJ1-5	CASSQDHGEGQPQHF	TGTGCCAGCAGCCAAGATCATGGGGAAGGACAGCCCCAGCATTTT
few	TRBV20-1	TRBD1	TRBJ1-2	CSATDLGQLDYGYTF	TGCAGTGCAACGGACTTGGGACAGTTAGACTATGGCTACACCTTC
once	TRBV7-2	-	TRBJ1-5	CASSVGYNEQPQHF	TGTGCCAGCAGTGTGGGTTACAATGAGCAGCCCCAGCATTTT
many	TRBV19	-	TRBJ1-5	CASSILPSQPQHF	TGTGCCAGTAGTATCCTGCCAAGTCAGCCCCAGCATTTT
many	TRBV7-2	-	TRBJ2-5	CASTRGLTREETQYF	TGTGCCAGCACTCGAGGCCTTACTCGTGAGGAGACCCAGTACTTC
many	TRBV5-1	-	TRBJ1-1	CASSRMGNTEAFF	TGCGCCAGCAGCAGGATGGGGAACACTGAAGCTTTCTTT
-	TRBV28	TRBD1	TRBJ1-2	CASSQSPGQGRYGYTF	TGTGCCAGCAGTCAATCACCGGGACAGGGGAGGTATGGCTACACCTTC
-	TRBV2	-	TRBJ1-4	CASSVEGSPGHSNEKLFF	TGTGCCAGCAGTGTCGAAGGGAGCCCCGGACACTCTAATGAAAAACTGTTTTTT
many	TRBV2	-	TRBJ2-7	CASGLTPEEQYF	TGTGCCAGCGGGTTGACCCCTGAGGAGCAGTACTTC
-	TRBV10-3	TRBD1	TRBJ1-1	CAISRTGPNTEAFF	TGTGCCATCAGTCGGACAGGCCCTAACACTGAAGCTTTCTTT
many	TRBV10-2	TRBD2	TRBJ2-7	CATRAGAASEQYF	TGCGCCACCCGAGCGGGAGCAGCGTCCGAGCAGTACTTC
many	TRBV6-5	-	TRBJ2-7	CASSGTAYEQYF	TGTGCCAGCAGTGGGACCGCCTACGAGCAGTACTTC
many	TRBV12-3/TRBV12-4	TRBD1	TRBJ2-5	CASSGQVSGETQYF	TGTGCCAGCAGTGGACAGGTCTCGGGGGAGACCCAGTACTTC
-	TRBV6-5	-	TRBJ2-7	CASSYGGRTYEQYF	TGTGCCAGCAGTTACGGGGGCCGGACCTACGAGCAGTACTTC
few	TRBV27	TRBD1	TRBJ1-2	CASSPRGQTNYGYTF	TGTGCCAGCAGTCCTAGGGGACAGACGAACTATGGCTACACCTTC
-	TRBV20-1	TRBD1	TRBJ1-2	CSARDRDRHGYTF	TGCAGTGCTAGAGATCGGGACAGACACGGCTACACCTTC
many	TRBV6-6	-	TRBJ1-5	CASSYGASSNQPQHF	TGTGCCAGCAGTTACGGCGCATCCAGCAATCAGCCCCAGCATTTT
-	TRBV13	TRBD1	TRBJ1-2	CASSLDRERGYTF	TGTGCCAGCAGCTTGGACAGGGAACGTGGCTACACCTTC
-	TRBV27	-	TRBJ1-4	CASKPPAGEKLFF	TGTGCCAGCAAACCGCCGGCCGGTGAAAAACTGTTTTTT
many	TRBV29-1	-	TRBJ1-1	CSVYPPAETENTEAFF	TGCAGCGTTTACCCACCCGCTGAGACGGAGAACACTGAAGCTTTCTTT
many	TRBV29-1	-	TRBJ1-2	CSVGGGQDYGYTF	TGCAGCGTTGGGGGGGGACAAGACTATGGCTACACCTTC
-	TRBV7-8	TRBD2	TRBJ2-2	CASRRLAGGSAGELFF	TGTGCCAGCAGGAGACTAGCGGGAGGATCTGCCGGGGAGCTGTTTTTT
-	TRBV10-3	-	TRBJ2-7	CAISSAEQYF	TGTGCCATCAGTTCAGCGGAGCAGTACTTT
-	TRBV14	-	TRBJ1-2	CASSQARGYGGYTF	TGTGCCAGCAGCCAAGCGAGGGGCTACGGTGGCTACACCTTC
few	TRBV2	-	TRBJ1-5	CASQQMGGAGNQPQHF	TGTGCCAGCCAGCAAATGGGGGGTGCGGGCAATCAGCCCCAGCATTTT
-	TRBV28	-	TRBJ2-7	CASSWGPREQYF	TGTGCCAGCAGTTGGGGCCCTCGCGAGCAGTACTTC
-	TRBV7-9	-	TRBJ2-1	CASSLYEGQFF	TGTGCCAGCAGCTTGTATGAGGGCCAGTTCTTC
-	TRBV7-9	-	TRBJ2-6	CASSSQGANVLTF	TGCGCCAGCAGCTCTCAGGGGGCCAACGTCCTGACTTTC
many	TRBV29-1	-	TRBJ2-5	CSVEELAPLPTQYF	TGCAGCGTTGAAGAACTAGCTCCCCTACCCACCCAGTACTTC
-	TRBV7-6	-	TRBJ1-2	CASSLGVWGLANYGYTF	TGTGCCAGCAGCTTAGGGGTGTGGGGGCTAGCTAACTATGGCTACACCTTC
many	TRBV20-1	-	TRBJ1-3	CSARFRNTIYF	TGCAGTGCTAGATTCCGAAACACCATATATTTT
-	TRBV19	-	TRBJ1-2	CASSQGIGYTF	TGTGCCAGTAGCCAAGGGATCGGCTACACCTTC
many	TRBV10-3	-	TRBJ2-2	CAISESLGEITGELFF	TGTGCCATCAGTGAGTCGTTAGGGGAGATCACCGGGGAGCTGTTTTTT
many	TRBV19	-	TRBJ1-2	CASSKSGGYGYTF	TGTGCCAGTAGTAAGTCCGGCGGCTATGGCTACACCTTC
few	TRBV5-1	-	TRBJ1-5	CASSWSPGGGNQPQHF	TGCGCCAGCAGCTGGTCGCCGGGGGGGGGCAATCAGCCCCAGCATTTT
few	TRBV12-3/TRBV12-4	-	TRBJ1-1	CASSLGVGGGTEAFF	TGTGCCAGCAGCTTGGGGGTTGGAGGGGGCACTGAAGCTTTCTTT
-	TRBV20-1	-	TRBJ1-1	CSARVSGTRSNFAFF	TGCAGTGCTAGAGTGTCCGGGACACGCTCGAATTTTGCTTTCTTT
few	TRBV7-9	-	TRBJ2-3	CASGVDTQYF	TGTGCCAGCGGCGTAGATACGCAGTATTTT
-	TRBV5-5	TRBD1	TRBJ2-2	CASSLLGQGTGELFF	TGTGCCAGCAGCCTATTGGGACAGGGGACCGGGGAGCTGTTTTTT
few	TRBV15	-	TRBJ1-1	CATSRDFGGAEAFF	TGTGCCACCAGCAGAGATTTCGGGGGGGCTGAAGCTTTCTTT
-	TRBV7-2	TRBD2	TRBJ2-5	CANTRREGETQYF	TGTGCCAACACCAGGCGGGAGGGGGAGACCCAGTACTTC
-	TRBV18	-	TRBJ2-5	CASSGKGEGETQYF	TGTGCCAGCTCGGGCAAGGGAGAAGGGGAGACCCAGTACTTC
many	TRBV7-2	-	TRBJ1-5	CASSLERYEPQHF	TGTGCCAGCAGCTTAGAACGTTATGAACCCCAGCATTTT